This T cell receptor (beta chain) was documented in a study of T cell changes during pregnancy in multiple sclerosis. TCRdb's copy holds only in-frame clones and misses some; the assay was immunoSEQ multiplex PCR. Among roughly 20,000 clones listed, 88% were seen once. This TCR came from a female donor in good health, enrolled as a control in a pregnancy study. The sequencing here drew on CD8+ T cells from peripheral blood mononuclear cells, taken in the third trimester of pregnancy.

CDR3 bases: TGTGCCAGCAGGGGTAGCGGGTATCAAGAGACCCAGTACTTC. The encoded protein is CASRGSGYQETQYF. This chain joins TRBV27 and TRBJ2-5, with 7 positions matching TRBD2. The length of the CDR3 is 14 residues. J gave up 2 bases and V 6 bases, and 6 bases lay outside the gene matches. The germline V gene has CDR1 MNHEY and CDR2 SMNVEV (reference sequence).